One sample yielded the 2 T cell receptor beta chains listed below, sequenced in a study of human versus mouse CDR3 diversity and MHC coevolution. Clones were read by immunoSEQ multiplex PCR, and TCRdb kept only the in-frame ones, dropping some. The sample lists 50,000 to 65,000 clones; around 94% were seen once. The sample comprised naive CD4+ T cells from blood. Indicated subset: CD45RO-negative CD62L-positive naive CD4 T cells. Source of these receptors: a person aged 55 to 70 in good health.

As to this clone: The sample holds other DNA sequences that translate to the same CDR3. The chain couples TRBV5-1 to TRBJ1-2; D perhaps matches TRBD1 (5 bases). Germline values: CDR1 SGHRS, CDR2 YFSETQ. The CDR3 length is 13 residues. Between the trimmed V and J ends, which lost 4 bases and 1 base, there was a span of 8 bases. The CDR3 loop is CASSQDSNYGYTF. CDR3 nucleotides: TGCGCCAGCAGCCAAGACAGTAACTATGGCTACACCTTC.

The chain carries TRBV6-1 and TRBJ1-5, with a tentative D call TRBD1 (6 bases). Trimming shortened V by 6 bases and J by 4 bases, and 16 bases separated the two germline ends. Germline V gene lookup returns CDR1 MNHNS and CDR2 SASEGT. The CDR3 is made up of 15 amino acids. The CDR3 DNA follows: TGTGCCAGCAGGGATCCGACAGGCCGAAATCAGCCCCAGCATTTT. This codes for CASRDPTGRNQPQHF.